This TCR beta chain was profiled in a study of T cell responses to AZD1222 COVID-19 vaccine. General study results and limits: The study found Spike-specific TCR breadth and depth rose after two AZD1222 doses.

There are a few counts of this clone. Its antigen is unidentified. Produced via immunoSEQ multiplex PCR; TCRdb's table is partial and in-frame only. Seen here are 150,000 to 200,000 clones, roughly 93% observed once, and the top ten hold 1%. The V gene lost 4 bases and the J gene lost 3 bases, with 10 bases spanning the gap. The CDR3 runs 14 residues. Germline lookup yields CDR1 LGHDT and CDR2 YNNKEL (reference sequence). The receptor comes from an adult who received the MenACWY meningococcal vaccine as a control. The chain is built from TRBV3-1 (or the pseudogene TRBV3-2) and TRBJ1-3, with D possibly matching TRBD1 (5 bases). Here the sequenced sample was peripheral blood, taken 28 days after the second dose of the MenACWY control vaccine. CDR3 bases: TGTGCCAGCAGCCCGGGGGGATATGGAAACACCATATATTTT. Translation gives CASSPGGYGNTIYF.